The 21 T cell receptor beta chains given below trace back to one sample, sequenced in a study of blood T cell repertoires in COVID-19. Method: immunoSEQ multiplex PCR; TCRdb's copy keeps in-frame clones and lacks some. Of about 230,000 clones listed, approximately 87% were seen once; the top ten hold approximately 2.5%. The sequencing input was peripheral blood. Receptor source: a woman in her 70s with active or convalescent COVID-19.

V gene TRBV28 combines with J gene TRBJ2-6; D perhaps matches TRBD1 (5 bases). Trimming took off 2 bases at V and 1 base at J, with 6 bases between the two ends. Germline V gives CDR1 MDHEN, CDR2 SYDVKM. The CDR3 spans 15 residues. This chain's CDR3 is CASSLQGSGANVLTF. The CDR3 nucleotides read TGTGCCAGCAGTTTACAGGGTTCTGGGGCCAACGTCCTGACTTTC. Drawing the rest from reference TRBV28 and TRBJ2-6, the complete variable domain is DVKVTQSSRYLVKRTGEKVFLECVQDMDHENMFWYRQDPGLGLRLIYFSYDVKMKEKGDIPEGYSVSREKKERFSLILESASTNQTSMYLCASSLQGSGANVLTFGAGSRLTVL.

This sequence joins TRBV27 and TRBJ1-1, with TRBD1 identical over 7 bases. V was clipped by 10 bases and J by 2 bases; unmatched bases: 16. Germline V gives CDR1 MNHEY, CDR2 SMNVEV (reference sequence). The CDR3 totals 16 residues. The CDR3 region is CATARRVGQINTEAFF. Here the CDR3 DNA reads TGTGCCACCGCCCGACGAGTGGGACAGATAAACACTGAAGCTTTCTTT.

This clone came up a few times. The chain has TRBV4-2 and TRBJ1-5; D perhaps matches TRBD1 (5 bases). Germline values: CDR1 LGHNA, CDR2 YNFKEQ. Trimming shortened V by 0 bases and J by 2 bases, and 8 bases separated the two germline ends. This CDR3 contains 15 residues. Here the CDR3 reads CASSQDPTGNQPQHF. The CDR3 DNA is TGTGCCAGCAGCCAAGATCCGACAGGCAATCAGCCCCAGCATTTT.

V is TRBV5-6 and J is TRBJ2-2; perhaps TRBD1 as D (6 bases). V was cut by 4 bases and J by 6 bases, with 16 bases left in between. The CDR3 sequence is 15 residues long. The germline V gene encodes CDR1 SGHDT and CDR2 YYEEEE. CDR3: CASSIGQLVAGELFF. The CDR3, as DNA: TGTGCCAGCAGCATTGGACAGCTAGTGGCCGGGGAGCTGTTTTTT.

In regard to this clone: At the DNA level, this CDR3 is encoded by other sequences in the same sample as well. The chain has TRBV5-1 and TRBJ1-4, with 9 nucleotides matching TRBD1. Germline assignment: CDR1 SGHRS and CDR2 YFSETQ. This CDR3 is built from 14 residues. The J segment lost 8 bases and the V segment lost 1 base, leaving 3 bases of the junction unmatched. The CDR3 DNA follows: TGCGCCAGCAGCTTGACAGGGGGCCGGGAAAAACTGTTTTTT. It translates to CASSLTGGREKLFF.

To note about this clone: The sample carries other DNA sequences with the same CDR3. The rearrangement links TRBV9 to TRBJ2-2; tentatively, D is TRBD2 (6 bases). The CDR3 is 15 amino acids. The V and J ends lost 0 bases and 5 bases respectively, with 11 bases between them. The germline V gene has CDR1 SGDLS and CDR2 YYNGEE. CDR3 in DNA: TGTGCCAGCAGCGTAGCGTCGGGGGTAACCGGGGAGCTGTTTTTT. Translating it yields CASSVASGVTGELFF.

This chain joins TRBV2 and TRBJ2-2; 10 positions match TRBD2. The germline CDR1 and CDR2 sequences are SNHLY and FYNNEI. The CDR3 sequence is 17 residues long. V shed 4 bases, J shed 2 bases, and the junction held 7 bases outside the gene matches. The CDR3 bases are TGTGCCAGCAGTGTAGCAAGCGGGGGGGCTAACACCGGGGAGCTGTTTTTT. This codes for CASSVASGGANTGELFF.

The chain links TRBV5-1 to TRBJ2-3, with 11 bases that match TRBD2. Germline assignment: CDR1 SGHRS and CDR2 YFSETQ. The CDR3 runs to 15 residues. The V gene end was trimmed by 6 bases and the J gene end by 3 bases; junction bases not matched to a gene: 6. CDR3 in amino acids: CASIAVAGGTDTQYF. DNA of the CDR3: TGCGCCAGCATCGCGGTAGCGGGAGGGACAGATACGCAGTATTTT.

This clone was counted between two and nine times. The chain recombines TRBV5-1 with TRBJ2-7, with TRBD1 identical over 8 bases. CDR3 length: 14 residues. From germline, CDR1 is SGHRS and CDR2 YFSETQ. Germline trimming cut 4 bases from V and 3 bases from J; bases unmatched to any gene: 6. In DNA, the CDR3 is TGCGCCAGCAGCGTGGGACAGGTGTACTACGAGCAGTACTTC. Protein sequence: CASSVGQVYYEQYF. Using reference TRBV5-1 and TRBJ2-7 for the parts outside the CDR3, the full variable domain is KAGVTQTPRYLIKTRGQQVTLSCSPISGHRSVSWYQQTPGQGLQFLFEYFSETQRNKGNFPGRFSGRQFSNSRSEMNVSTLELGDSALYLCASSVGQVYYEQYFGPGTRLTVT.

The chain carries TRBV5-5 and TRBJ1-4, with 7 bases matching TRBD1. The CDR3 extends over 14 amino acids. The V gene end was trimmed by 0 bases and the J gene end by 8 bases; junction bases not matched to a gene: 4. Germline CDR1 is SGHKS and CDR2 is YYEKEE (reference sequence). CDR3 in amino acids: CASSLGQGGEKLFF. Here the CDR3 DNA reads TGTGCCAGCAGCTTGGGACAGGGAGGCGAAAAACTGTTTTTT. Filled out from reference TRBV5-5 and TRBJ1-4, the complete variable domain reads DAGVTQSPTHLIKTRGQQVTLRCSPISGHKSVSWYQQVLGQGPQFIFQYYEKEERGRGNFPDRFSARQFPNYSSELNVNALLLGDSALYLCASSLGQGGEKLFFGSGTQLSVL.

V and J are TRBV10-3 and TRBJ2-1, with 10 bases matching TRBD1. V shed 10 bases, J shed 6 bases, and the junction held 12 bases outside the gene matches. CDR1 and CDR2 from the germline V gene are ENHRY and SYGVKD. The CDR3 runs to 15 residues. The CDR3 protein is CANPPGQGDCNEQFF. The CDR3 DNA reads TGTGCCAACCCCCCCGGACAGGGGGATTGCAATGAGCAGTTCTTC.

The gene calls are TRBV5-1 and TRBJ1-1; maybe TRBD1 (6 bases). The V end lost 1 base, the J end lost 3 bases, and 10 bases lay between the germline ends. The CDR3 consists of 14 residues. Looked up from germline, CDR1 is SGHRS and CDR2 is YFSETQ. CDR3 sequence reads: CASSLTGPDTEAFF. The CDR3 DNA is TGCGCCAGCAGCTTGACAGGGCCAGACACTGAAGCTTTCTTT.

The V call is TRBV6-5, the J call TRBJ2-1, with D maybe TRBD1 (6 bases). Looked up from germline, CDR1 is MNHEY and CDR2 is SVGAGI. CDR3 length: 11 residues. V was shortened by 6 bases and J by 12 bases, with 12 bases between the two germline ends. The CDR3 DNA is TGTGCCAGCAGAGCTCTAGGGGGGCAGTTCTTC. The encoded protein is CASRALGGQFF.

The V and J genes are TRBV5-1 and TRBJ1-6; D remains unclear. Germline V gene sequence: CDR1 SGHRS, CDR2 YFSETQ. The CDR3 length is 21 residues. V lost 5 bases to trimming and J lost 7 bases, with 34 bases between them. CDR3 nucleotides: TGCGCCAGCAGACGATGGGCTCTTGGGTCCCCTCGGGAGTCGGGGAATTCACCCCTCCACTTT. Protein: CASRRWALGSPRESGNSPLHF.

The CDR3 loop reads CASSLSVRDTGELFF. For the CDR3, the DNA is TGCGCCAGCAGCTTGTCGGTCAGGGACACCGGGGAGCTGTTTTTT. This chain uses TRBV5-1 with TRBJ2-2; the D gene is possibly TRBD1 (5 bases). The CDR3 runs 15 residues. CDR1 and CDR2 (germline): SGHRS, YFSETQ. V was pared by 1 base and J by 3 bases, with 10 bases between.

The chain has TRBV5-1 and TRBJ2-7; tentatively, D is TRBD2 (6 bases). V dropped 0 bases and J dropped 6 bases, with 16 bases sitting between them. Looked up from germline, CDR1 is SGHRS and CDR2 is YFSETQ. CDR3 length: 15 amino acids. The CDR3 reads CASSLGGGDLGEQYF. DNA of the CDR3: TGCGCCAGCAGCTTGGGAGGCGGGGACTTAGGCGAGCAGTACTTC.

This sequence joins TRBV5-1 and TRBJ2-3; D perhaps matches TRBD1 (5 bases). CDR3 length equals 17 residues. The germline V and J ends were trimmed by 6 bases and 4 bases, with 24 bases remaining between them. From germline, CDR1 is SGHRS and CDR2 YFSETQ. The CDR3 reads CASNPAKVQGVSDTQYF. DNA for the CDR3: TGCGCCAGCAACCCTGCCAAAGTCCAGGGTGTCTCAGATACGCAGTATTTT.

V usage is TRBV7-2 and J usage is TRBJ2-7; D perhaps matches TRBD1 (7 bases). Trimming left V 1 base short and J 10 bases short, with 17 bases between. Germline-derived CDR1 and CDR2 are SGHTA and FQGNSA. The CDR3 has 14 amino acids. This CDR3 reads CASSLGRDSLTQYF. Written as DNA, the CDR3 is TGTGCCAGCAGCTTAGGGAGGGACAGTCTGACACAGTACTTC.

The CDR3 is CASSRGSQETQYF. CDR3 nucleotides: TGTGCCAGCAGTAGGGGTAGCCAAGAGACCCAGTACTTC. The chain couples TRBV12-3 or TRBV12-4 to TRBJ2-5; a weak D match, TRBD1 (5 bases). CDR3 size: 13 residues. V was cut by 5 bases and J by 1 base, with 8 bases left in between.

This rearrangement joins TRBV11-3 to TRBJ2-3, with TRBD2 identical over 15 bases. V shed 4 bases and J 4 bases; nucleotides not matched to a gene: 3. Per the germline V gene, CDR1 is SGHNT and CDR2 is YENEEA. The CDR3 spans 16 residues. CDR3 in DNA: TGTGCCAGCAGCTACCGGACTAGCGGGGGGGCAGATACGCAGTATTTT. This encodes CASSYRTSGGADTQYF.

This sequence joins TRBV19 and TRBJ2-1, with D possibly TRBD2 on 5 matching bases. Deletions cut 1 base from V and 6 bases from J, with 7 bases between. This CDR3 comprises 13 residues. Germline CDR1 LNHDA, CDR2 SQIVND (reference sequence). The CDR3 sequence is CASSIAGSNEQFF. The DNA for the CDR3 is TGTGCCAGTAGTATAGCGGGGAGCAATGAGCAGTTCTTC.